This TCR beta chain was identified in a study of blood T cell repertoires in COVID-19. Study background: COVID-19 samples collected from the United States, Italy and Spain covered acute and convalescent phases. The cDNA or gDNA used as material had been derived from T cells, B-cell-depleted T cells, or PBMCs.

The CDR3 has 14 residues. CDR1 is KGHSH and CDR2 is LQKENI in the germline V gene. Trimming removed 3 bases at V and 2 bases at J, with 7 bases between. In the original analysis: Estimation of nucleated cell counts was performed using reference gene primer amplification. Measured with immunoSEQ multiplex PCR; TCRdb has only the in-frame clones, and not every one. V, J and clone size are taken as reported in that table, and D and trimming were inferred from the DNA itself. Of some 160,000 clones listed, about 80% are singletons. The J gene is TRBJ2-2, the V gene TRBV18; D is unclear. The clonotype was recovered from a woman aged 80 or over with acute or convalescent COVID-19. The sample comprised peripheral blood. CDR3 sequence (DNA): TGTGCCAGCTCACCCCCCTTAAACACCGGGGAGCTGTTTTTT. Residues: CASSPPLNTGELFF.